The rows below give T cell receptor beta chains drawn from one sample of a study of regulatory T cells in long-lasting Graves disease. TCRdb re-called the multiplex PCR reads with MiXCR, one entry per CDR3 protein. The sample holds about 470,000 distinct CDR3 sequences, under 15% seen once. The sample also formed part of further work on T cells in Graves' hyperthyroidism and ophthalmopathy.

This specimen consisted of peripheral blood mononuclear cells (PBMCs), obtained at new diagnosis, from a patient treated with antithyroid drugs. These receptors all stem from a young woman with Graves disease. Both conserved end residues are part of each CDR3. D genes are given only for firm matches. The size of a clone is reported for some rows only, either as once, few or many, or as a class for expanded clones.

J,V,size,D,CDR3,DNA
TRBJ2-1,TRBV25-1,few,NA,CASSARLSDGYNEQFF,TGTGCCAGCAGTGCCCGTCTCTCGGATGGGTACAATGAGCAGTTCTTC
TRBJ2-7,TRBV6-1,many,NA,CASSEAGRSYEQYF,TGTGCCAGCAGTGAAGCGGGACGGTCCTACGAGCAGTACTTC
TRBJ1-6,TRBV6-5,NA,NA,CASSYRAPGNSPLHF,TGTGCCAGCAGTTACAGGGCACCCGGAAATTCACCCCTCCACTTT
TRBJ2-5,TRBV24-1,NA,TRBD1,CATRGTAQETQYF,TGTGCCACCAGGGGGACAGCCCAAGAGACCCAGTACTTC
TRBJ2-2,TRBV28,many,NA,CASSPQLHTGELFF,TGTGCCAGCAGCCCCCAGCTTCACACCGGGGAGCTGTTTTTT
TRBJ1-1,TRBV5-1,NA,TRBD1,CASRFYPRRGTEAFF,TGCGCCAGCAGATTTTACCCGCGCAGGGGGACTGAAGCTTTCTTT
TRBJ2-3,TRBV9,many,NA,CASSPMKSLTSTDTQYF,TGTGCCAGCAGCCCTATGAAGAGCCTAACTAGCACAGATACGCAGTATTTT
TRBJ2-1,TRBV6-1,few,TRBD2,CASTNSGRALYNEQFF,TGTGCCAGCACCAATAGCGGGAGGGCCTTGTACAATGAGCAGTTCTTC
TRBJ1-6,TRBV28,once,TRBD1,CASSFRGLNSPLHF,TGTGCCAGCAGTTTCAGGGGGCTTAATTCACCCCTCCACTTT
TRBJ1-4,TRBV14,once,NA,CASSQRSQKKLFF,TGTGCCAGCAGCCAGCGGAGTCAGAAAAAACTGTTTTTT
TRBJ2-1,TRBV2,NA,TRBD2,CASSELAGRGEQFF,TGTGCCAGCAGTGAACTAGCGGGTAGGGGTGAGCAGTTCTTC
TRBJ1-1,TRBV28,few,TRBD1,CASNRASGGNTEAFF,TGTGCCAGCAATAGGGCCTCAGGGGGCAACACTGAAGCTTTCTTT
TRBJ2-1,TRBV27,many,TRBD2,CASSLISGRLNEQFF,TGTGCCAGCAGTTTAATTAGCGGGAGGCTCAATGAGCAGTTCTTC
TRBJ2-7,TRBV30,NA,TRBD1,CAWGARTGTYEQYF,TGTGCCTGGGGTGCCCGGACAGGAACCTACGAGCAGTACTTC
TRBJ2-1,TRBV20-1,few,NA,CSARDWGPYEQFF,TGCAGTGCTAGAGATTGGGGGCCATATGAGCAGTTCTTC
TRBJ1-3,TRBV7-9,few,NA,CASSLVVDSGNTIYF,TGTGCCAGCAGCTTAGTTGTGGACTCTGGAAACACCATATATTTT
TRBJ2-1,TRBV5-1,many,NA,CASSLETTNEQFF,TGCGCCAGCAGCTTGGAGACAACTAATGAGCAGTTCTTC
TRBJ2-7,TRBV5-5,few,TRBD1,CASSLSGTGLSYEQYF,TGTGCCAGCAGCTTGTCCGGGACAGGACTTTCCTACGAGCAGTACTTC
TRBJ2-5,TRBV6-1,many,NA,CASSEAAGGGGETQYF,TGTGCCAGCAGTGAAGCGGCAGGGGGAGGAGGAGAGACCCAGTACTTC
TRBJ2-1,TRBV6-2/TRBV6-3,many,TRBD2,CASTKLAGGDNEQFF,TGTGCCAGCACCAAACTAGCGGGAGGGGACAATGAGCAGTTCTTC
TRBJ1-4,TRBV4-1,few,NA,CASSQEVTGELFF,TGCGCCAGCAGCCAGGAAGTGACCGGAGAACTGTTTTTT
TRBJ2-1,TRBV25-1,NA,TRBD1,CASSDEKGTGREGEQFF,TGTGCCAGCAGTGATGAGAAGGGGACAGGACGAGAGGGTGAGCAGTTCTTC
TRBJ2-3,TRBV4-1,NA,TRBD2,CARSQTLASGPTDTQYF,TGCGCCAGAAGCCAAACTTTAGCTAGCGGTCCCACAGATACGCAGTATTTT
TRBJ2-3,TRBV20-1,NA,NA,CSATRDSTDTQYF,TGCAGTGCTACCCGGGACAGCACAGATACGCAGTATTTT
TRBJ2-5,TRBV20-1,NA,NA,CSALAGGSGEETQYF,TGCAGTGCCCTAGCAGGGGGGAGCGGAGAAGAGACCCAGTACTTC
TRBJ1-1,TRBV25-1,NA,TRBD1,CASSEQGVNTEAFF,TGTGCCAGCAGTGAGCAGGGGGTGAACACTGAAGCTTTCTTT
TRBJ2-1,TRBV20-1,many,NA,CSASPTYNEQFF,TGCAGTGCTAGTCCCACCTACAATGAGCAGTTCTTC
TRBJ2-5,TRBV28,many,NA,CASGSGNMGETQYF,TGTGCCAGCGGAAGCGGCAATATGGGGGAGACCCAGTACTTC
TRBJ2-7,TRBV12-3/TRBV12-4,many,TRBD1,CASSWDRGLGEQYF,TGTGCCAGCAGTTGGGACAGGGGGCTCGGCGAGCAGTACTTC